One and the same sample provided the 18 T cell receptor beta chains below, sequenced in a study of blood T cell repertoires in COVID-19. TCRdb's copy holds only in-frame clones and misses some; the assay was immunoSEQ multiplex PCR. The sample holds 300,000 to 350,000 clones, more than 70% seen once. What was sequenced was peripheral blood. These receptors were taken from a woman aged 55-70 years with COVID-19, enrolled during active disease.

The chain uses TRBV5-1 and TRBJ1-2, with D maybe TRBD1 (5 bases). The CDR3 is 15 amino acids. Germline V CDR1 and CDR2: SGHRS, YFSETQ. V lost 1 base and J 1 base, leaving 11 bases between the germline ends. The CDR3 DNA sequence: TGCGCCAGCAGCTTGTCGGGGGGATATAACTATGGCTACACCTTC. Its protein product is CASSLSGGYNYGYTF.

This clone was picked up a small number of times. The chain is built from TRBV24-1 and TRBJ1-2, with D tentatively TRBD1 (5 bases). Germline V gene data show CDR1 as KGHDR and CDR2 as SFDVKD. The CDR3 runs 14 residues. V lost 4 bases, J lost 3 bases, and 11 bases lay in between. CDR3 sequence (DNA): TGTGCCACCAGTGAAGGAGGGGCAGACTATGGCTACACCTTC. This encodes CATSEGGADYGYTF.

This chain uses TRBV14 with TRBJ1-2, with a possible D match to TRBD1 (5 bases). Germline assignment: CDR1 SGHDN and CDR2 FVKESK. Trimming pared 4 bases from V and 4 bases from J, leaving 19 bases between. CDR3 length: 16 amino acids. The CDR3 DNA reads as TGTGCCAGCAGCCCTACCCTGCGGGGGAGTGGCTATGGCTACACCTTC. This codes for CASSPTLRGSGYGYTF.

V is TRBV5-1 and J is TRBJ2-2; D may be TRBD1 (6 bases). V lost 4 bases and J 4 bases, leaving 11 bases between the germline ends. Germline-derived CDR1 and CDR2 are SGHRS and YFSETQ. The CDR3 has 14 amino acids. In nucleotides, the CDR3 is TGCGCCAGCAGCGGAGGACAGAGCACCGGGGAGCTGTTTTTT. It encodes CASSGGQSTGELFF.

The genes are TRBV4-1 and TRBJ1-2, with D perhaps TRBD1 (6 bases). Trimming removed 0 bases from V and 8 bases from J, with 16 bases in between. CDR3 length: 15 amino acids. Germline-derived CDR1 and CDR2 are MGHRA and YSYEKL. The CDR3 loop reads CASSQDGQRREGYTF. CDR3 DNA sequence: TGCGCCAGCAGCCAAGATGGACAGCGTAGGGAGGGCTACACCTTC.

The chain carries TRBV25-1 and TRBJ1-1; possible D gene TRBD1, 6 bases. With 5 bases removed from V and 0 bases from J, the gap between germline ends came to 13 bases. The CDR3 runs to 15 residues. Germline values: CDR1 MGHDK, CDR2 SYGVNS. The DNA for the CDR3 is TGTGCCAGCAGTAAGGACAGCAACCTGAACACTGAAGCTTTCTTT. Its protein is CASSKDSNLNTEAFF.

The table lists this clone with a few counts. The rearrangement links TRBV27 to TRBJ2-1, with TRBD2 matching 13 bases. After removal of 6 bases from V and 4 bases from J, the junction contained 3 bases not matched to a gene. The length of the CDR3 is 15 residues. The germline gives CDR1 MNHEY, CDR2 SMNVEV (reference sequence). This CDR3 reads CASRGLAGYYNEQFF. The CDR3 DNA follows: TGTGCCAGCAGGGGACTAGCGGGGTATTACAATGAGCAGTTCTTC.

This rearrangement joins TRBV19 to TRBJ1-2; tentative D call: TRBD1 (5 bases). The V end was cut by 6 bases, the J end by 2 bases, with 10 bases between. Germline V CDR1 and CDR2: LNHDA, SQIVND (reference sequence). The CDR3 loop spans 13 amino acids. CDR3 sequence reads: CASRPQGNYGYTF. The CDR3 nucleotides read TGTGCCAGTAGGCCCCAGGGCAACTATGGCTACACCTTC.

This rearrangement joins TRBV4-1 to TRBJ1-2; TRBD1 aligns across 10 bases. This CDR3 comprises 18 residues. The germline CDR1 and CDR2 sequences are MGHRA and YSYEKL. V lost 3 bases and J lost 4; bases outside the gene matches: 14. The CDR3 DNA follows: TGCGCCAGCAGCCACGAACGGGACAGGGGAGGTTGGGGCTATGGCTACACCTTC. Translating gives CASSHERDRGGWGYGYTF.

The chain recombines TRBV7-2 with TRBJ1-2; 8 positions match TRBD1. Germline CDR1 is SGHTA and CDR2 is FQGNSA. V was clipped by 6 bases and J by 7 bases; unmatched bases: 10. This CDR3 comprises 14 residues. In DNA, the CDR3 is TGTGCCAGCAGGTATACAGGGGGAGTGCGTGGCTACACCTTC. Translating gives CASRYTGGVRGYTF.

This clone appeared once. The chain carries TRBV28 and TRBJ1-2; D is uncertain. The germline CDR1 and CDR2 sequences are MDHEN and SYDVKM. The CDR3 consists of 14 residues. V lost 3 bases and J 2 bases, leaving 10 bases between the germline ends. The CDR3 DNA follows: TGTGCCAGCAGTTTCAGGACTGTAAACTATGGCTACACCTTC. As protein: CASSFRTVNYGYTF.

CDR3 bases: TGTGCCAGTAGGAATAGCGGGGTCGAGACCCAGTACTTC. This gives the protein CASRNSGVETQYF. The chain combines TRBV19 with TRBJ2-5; 8 nucleotides align to TRBD2. V dropped 6 bases and J dropped 5; count of bases not matched to a gene: 5. CDR3 length: 13 amino acids. CDR1 is LNHDA and CDR2 is SQIVND in the germline V gene (reference sequence). Complete variable domain (other parts from reference TRBV19 and TRBJ2-5): DGGITQSPKYLFRKEGQNVTLSCEQNLNHDAMYWYRQDPGQGLRLIYYSQIVNDFQKGDIAEGYSVSREKKESFPLTVTSAQKNPTAFYLCASRNSGVETQYFGPGTRLLVL.

The rearrangement joins TRBV3-1 (or the pseudogene TRBV3-2) to TRBJ2-1; TRBD1 matches at 9 bases. Trimming removed 4 bases from V and 9 bases from J; junction bases left unmatched: 10. This CDR3 is 15 amino acids long. Germline V gene lookup returns CDR1 LGHDT and CDR2 YNNKEL (reference sequence). DNA of the CDR3: TGTGCCAGCAGCCGATTGAGTGACAGGGGGGGTGAGCAGTTCTTC. Translating gives CASSRLSDRGGEQFF.

This clone was detected once. This chain joins TRBV15 and TRBJ2-3, with TRBD2 matching over 11 bases. The V and J ends lost 1 base and 1 base, in that order; junction bases with no gene match: 4. CDR1 and CDR2 (germline): LNHNV, YYDKDF (reference sequence). The CDR3 contains 17 residues. The CDR3 reads CATSRGPTSGGTDTQYF. Written as DNA, the CDR3 is TGTGCCACCAGCAGAGGCCCGACTAGCGGGGGCACAGATACGCAGTATTTT.

The CDR3 sequence is CASSRKRDTRYEQYF. In DNA, the CDR3 is TGTGCCAGCAGCCGCAAAAGGGACACGCGCTACGAGCAGTACTTC. This chain joins TRBV3-1 (or the pseudogene TRBV3-2) and TRBJ2-7, with a tentative D call TRBD1 (6 bases). Trimming shortened V by 4 bases and J by 3 bases, and 16 bases separated the two germline ends. CDR1 LGHDT and CDR2 YNNKEL come from the germline V gene (reference sequence). The CDR3 has 15 amino acids.

The V call is TRBV28, the J call TRBJ1-1; 10 nucleotides agree with TRBD1. The CDR3 is 15 residues long. Per germline, CDR1 MDHEN and CDR2 SYDVKM. V gave up 2 bases and J gave up 5 bases; unmatched junction bases: 5. CDR3 DNA: TGTGCCAGCAGTTTACCCGGACAGGGGGGTACTGAAGCTTTCTTT. Its protein is CASSLPGQGGTEAFF.

This chain uses TRBV4-1 with TRBJ1-4, with 9 bases matching TRBD1. The V segment lost 4 bases and the J segment 7 bases; nucleotides outside the gene matches: 10. The CDR3 is made up of 16 amino acids. Germline V gene data show CDR1 as MGHRA and CDR2 as YSYEKL. Here the CDR3 DNA reads TGCGCCAGCAGCCCGAGTAGGGGACAGGGAGGTGAAAAACTGTTTTTT. It translates to CASSPSRGQGGEKLFF.

The rearrangement links TRBV27 to TRBJ1-1; 7 nucleotides match TRBD1. Unmatched junction bases numbered 6, after V lost 5 bases and J lost 0 bases. CDR3 size: 15 residues. CDR1 is MNHEY and CDR2 is SMNVEV in the germline V gene (reference sequence). Here the CDR3 reads CASSTGTALNTEAFF. The CDR3 nucleotides read TGTGCCAGCAGTACCGGGACAGCTTTGAACACTGAAGCTTTCTTT.